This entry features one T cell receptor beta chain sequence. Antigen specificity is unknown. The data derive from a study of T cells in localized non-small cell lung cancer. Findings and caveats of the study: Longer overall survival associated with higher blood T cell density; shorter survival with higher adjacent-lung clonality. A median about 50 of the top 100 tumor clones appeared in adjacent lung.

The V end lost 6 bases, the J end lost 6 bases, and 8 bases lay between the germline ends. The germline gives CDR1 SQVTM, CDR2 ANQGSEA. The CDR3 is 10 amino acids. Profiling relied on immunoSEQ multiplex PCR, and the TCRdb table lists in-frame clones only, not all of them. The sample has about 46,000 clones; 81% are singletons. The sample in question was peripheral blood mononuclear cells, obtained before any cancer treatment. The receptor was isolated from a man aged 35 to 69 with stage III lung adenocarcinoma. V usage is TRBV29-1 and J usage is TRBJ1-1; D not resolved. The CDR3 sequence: CSVALPEAFF. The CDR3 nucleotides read TGCAGCGTAGCGCTACCTGAAGCTTTCTTT.